These 18 T cell receptor beta chains were sequenced from one sample in a study of blood T cell repertoires in COVID-19. The protocol was immunoSEQ multiplex PCR, while the TCRdb copy is restricted to in-frame clones and leaves out a portion. The repertoire consists of roughly 250,000 clones, with approximately 83% occurring once and the leading ten covering around a sixth. The specimen was peripheral blood. The source is an older person with COVID-19, enrolled during active disease.

The V and J genes are TRBV2 and TRBJ2-3, with D tentatively TRBD1 (6 bases). The ends were cut back, 10 bases at V and 3 bases at J, with 14 bases in the middle. CDR3 length: 13 residues. Looked up from germline, CDR1 is SNHLY and CDR2 is FYNNEI. CDR3 amino acids: CATRTAWTDTQYF. CDR3 in DNA: TGTGCCACCCGGACAGCTTGGACAGATACGCAGTATTTT.

The chain carries TRBV4-3 and TRBJ1-1, with a possible D match to TRBD1 (6 bases). The CDR3 contains 15 residues. Germline values: CDR1 LGHNA, CDR2 YSLEER. The V gene lost 1 base and the J gene lost 5 bases, with 14 bases spanning the gap. CDR3 in DNA: TGCGCCAGCAGCCAAGGGCAGGGGTACGAAACTGAAGCTTTCTTT. Translating it yields CASSQGQGYETEAFF.

This rearrangement joins TRBV6-1 to TRBJ1-5, with D possibly matching TRBD1 (6 bases). In germline, CDR1 is MNHNS, CDR2 SASEGT. The CDR3 spans 14 residues. V was pared by 3 bases and J by 3 bases, with 9 bases between. CDR3 coding DNA: TGTGCCAGCAGTGACAGGGGATTCAATCAGCCCCAGCATTTT. Amino acids: CASSDRGFNQPQHF.

The chain links TRBV7-9 to TRBJ2-7, with 7 bases lining up with TRBD1. The CDR3 consists of 13 residues. The V and J ends lost 6 bases and 0 bases, in that order; junction bases with no gene match: 2. The V gene's germline CDR1 is SEHNR and CDR2 FQNEAQ (reference sequence). CDR3: CASRGQHSYEQYF. The DNA of the CDR3 is TGTGCCAGCAGGGGACAGCACTCCTACGAGCAGTACTTC. The full variable domain, rest sourced from reference TRBV7-9 and TRBJ2-7, is DTGVSQNPRHKITKRGQNVTFRCDPISEHNRLYWYRQTLGQGPEFLTYFQNEAQLEKSRLLSDRFSAERPKGSFSTLEIQRTEQGDSAMYLCASRGQHSYEQYFGPGTRLTVT.

This chain joins TRBV19 and TRBJ2-5, with TRBD1 as a possible D gene (6 bases). V was pared by 7 bases and J by 5 bases, with 17 bases between. From germline, CDR1 is LNHDA and CDR2 SQIVND (reference sequence). The CDR3 contains 14 residues. In nucleotides, the CDR3 is TGTGCCAGTAAATTTACGGGGCAGGGGGAGACCCAGTACTTC. It yields the protein CASKFTGQGETQYF.

The rearrangement joins TRBV15 to TRBJ2-1, with D perhaps matching TRBD1 (5 bases). Looked up from germline, CDR1 is LNHNV and CDR2 is YYDKDF (reference sequence). V dropped 0 bases and J dropped 0 bases, with 6 bases sitting between them. CDR3 length: 15 amino acids. The CDR3 region is CATSREDSSYNEQFF. The DNA for the CDR3 is TGTGCCACCAGCAGAGAAGACAGCTCCTACAATGAGCAGTTCTTC.

This clone has only a few counts. The rearrangement joins TRBV12-3 or TRBV12-4 to TRBJ2-1; D not certain. The CDR3 contains 12 residues. V was shortened by 1 base and J by 6 bases, with 4 bases between the two germline ends. CDR3 nucleotides: TGTGCCAGCAGTTTAGTTAGCAATGAGCAGTTCTTC. It specifies CASSLVSNEQFF.

This chain connects TRBV10-2 to TRBJ2-5, with D perhaps matching TRBD2 (6 bases). The CDR3 is made up of 14 amino acids. The ends were cut back, 2 bases at V and 4 bases at J, with 11 bases in the middle. Germline V CDR1 and CDR2: WSHSY, SAAADI. CDR3 in DNA: TGCGCCAGCAGTGAGGGGGGGTGGGGAGAGACCCAGTACTTC. It translates to CASSEGGWGETQYF.

The chain employs TRBV12-3 or TRBV12-4 and TRBJ2-1; 7 bases fit TRBD1. J gave up 16 bases and V 6 bases, and 15 bases lay outside the gene matches. The CDR3 sequence is 13 residues long. The CDR3 spells CASRDSYRGEEFF. The CDR3 region has the DNA TGTGCCAGCAGGGATTCTTACAGGGGCGAAGAATTCTTC.

The V gene is TRBV6-5, the J gene TRBJ1-2; TRBD1 matches at 7 bases. J gave up 4 bases and V 7 bases, and 3 bases lay outside the gene matches. This CDR3 comprises 12 residues. CDR1 MNHEY and CDR2 SVGAGI come from the germline V gene. Written as DNA, the CDR3 is TGTGCCAGCACGTCAGGGGGCTATGGCTACACCTTC. It yields the protein CASTSGGYGYTF.

The J gene is TRBJ2-3, the V gene TRBV10-3, with D tentatively TRBD2 (5 bases). Per germline, CDR1 ENHRY and CDR2 SYGVKD. V lost 3 bases, J lost 3 bases, and 13 bases lay in between. The CDR3 runs 15 residues. The DNA of the CDR3 is TGTGCCATCAGTGACTCGGGAAAACAGACAGATACGCAGTATTTT. This sequence encodes CAISDSGKQTDTQYF.

The chain has TRBV24-1 and TRBJ2-1; 12 nucleotides align to TRBD2. V lost 3 bases to trimming and J lost 9 bases; unmatched junction nucleotides: 8. Germline CDR1 is KGHDR and CDR2 is SFDVKD. The CDR3 runs 16 residues. CDR3 bases: TGTGCCACCAGTGATCCTAGCGGGGGGGCGTATAGTGAGCAGTTCTTC. Amino acid sequence: CATSDPSGGAYSEQFF.

V usage is TRBV6-2 or TRBV6-3 and J usage is TRBJ2-3; tentative D call: TRBD2 (7 bases). Between the trimmed V and J ends, which lost 2 bases and 2 bases, there was a span of 11 bases. This CDR3 spans 15 amino acids. Germline loops: CDR1 MNHEY, CDR2 SVGEGT. The CDR3, as DNA: TGTGCCAGCAGTTACCGCGGGGGCCACACAGATACGCAGTATTTT. Its protein product is CASSYRGGHTDTQYF.

The chain recombines TRBV19 with TRBJ1-5; the match to TRBD1 covers 11 bases. Germline V gene data show CDR1 as LNHDA and CDR2 as SQIVND (reference sequence). CDR3 length: 16 amino acids. V gave up 3 bases and J gave up 7 bases; unmatched junction bases: 8. For the CDR3, the DNA is TGTGCCAGTAGTATTAGTGGGACAGGGGGATGGCAGCCCCAGCATTTT. This codes for CASSISGTGGWQPQHF.

The genes are TRBV6-1 and TRBJ1-2; perhaps TRBD1 as D (6 bases). Germline V CDR1 and CDR2: MNHNS, SASEGT. Trimming took off 0 bases at V and 7 bases at J, with 21 bases between the two ends. The CDR3 covers 17 residues. The CDR3 is CASSEAARGTPVPGYTF. The DNA for the CDR3 is TGTGCCAGCAGTGAAGCAGCGAGAGGGACACCCGTCCCTGGCTACACCTTC.

The CDR3 nucleotides read TGTGCCAGCAGTTCCCAACAGGGGGCGCCCAGTCAGCCCCAGCATTTT. Protein: CASSSQQGAPSQPQHF. The V call is TRBV6-2 or TRBV6-3, the J call TRBJ1-5; 9 nucleotides match TRBD1. CDR1 and CDR2 (germline): MNHEY, SVGEGT. This CDR3 has 16 amino acids. After removal of 4 bases from V and 6 bases from J, the junction contained 10 bases not matched to a gene.

The chain employs TRBV7-9 and TRBJ2-5, with TRBD1 matching 10 bases. CDR1 and CDR2 from the germline V gene are SEHNR and FQNEAQ (reference sequence). This CDR3 region has 15 residues. V was clipped by 3 bases and J by 4 bases; unmatched bases: 5. CDR3 DNA: TGTGCCAGCAGCTTCCGGGACAGGGGAGGAGAGACCCAGTACTTC. Its protein is CASSFRDRGGETQYF.

The chain employs TRBV30 and TRBJ1-1; D call uncertain. V lost 5 bases and J lost 3, with 16 bases in between. The CDR3 has 14 amino acids. Germline V lookup: CDR1 GTSNPN, CDR2 SVGIG (reference sequence). The CDR3 DNA reads TGTGCCTGGGTTTTATCCCTCGGGGACACTGAAGCTTTCTTT. It is translated as CAWVLSLGDTEAFF.